The following is a T cell receptor (beta chain) sequence with its context. Clones were read by immunoSEQ multiplex PCR, and TCRdb kept only the in-frame ones, dropping some. The sample has some 94,000 clones, around nine tenths seen once; the top ten hold about 16%. This entry comes from a study of blood T cell repertoires in COVID-19. On the study more broadly: Acute and convalescent COVID-19 specimens originated in the United States, Italy and Spain.

The germline gives CDR1 MNHEY, CDR2 SMNVEV (reference sequence). V lost 4 bases and J lost 0; bases outside the gene matches: 14. The CDR3 is 20 amino acids. The sequencing sample was made of peripheral blood. The receptor comes from a human donor in a cohort sampled during active COVID-19. V is TRBV27 and J is TRBJ2-6; TRBD1 matches 8 bases. CDR3 nucleotide sequence: TGTGCCAGCAGTTCCGCCCCTCCGGGACAGGACCTCTCTGGGGCCAACGTCCTGACTTTC. It specifies CASSSAPPGQDLSGANVLTF. The full variable domain, completed using reference TRBV27 and TRBJ2-6, is EAQVTQNPRYLITVTGKKLTVTCSQNMNHEYMSWYRQDPGLGLRQIYYSMNVEVTDKGDVPEGYKVSRKEKRNFPLILESPSPNQTSLYFCASSSAPPGQDLSGANVLTFGAGSRLTVL.